What follows describes a single T cell receptor beta chain. This CDR3 spans 15 amino acids. Germline loops: CDR1 ENHRY, CDR2 SYGVKD. V lost 11 bases, J lost 0 bases, and 19 bases lay in between. TCRdb re-called the PCR reads through MiXCR, storing one row per CDR3 protein. The profile covers 9,500 to 12,000 distinct CDR3 sequences, with approximately 55% appearing a single time and 15% to 20% taken by the ten largest. The data belong to a study of CD4 and CD8 cells across lung adenocarcinoma regions. The sample was CD4+ T cells from the center of a lung tumor. This chain joins TRBV10-3 and TRBJ2-5; possibly TRBD2 for D (6 bases). The receptor was isolated from a male donor with lung adenocarcinoma. The CD4 and CD8 labels of this study may be unreliable. As DNA, the CDR3 is TGTGCCGGGGGGTACGGGGGTTTGGACCAAGAGACCCAGTACTTC. This encodes CAGGYGGLDQETQYF.